This T cell receptor (beta chain) was captured by sequencing in a study of blood T cell repertoires in COVID-19. Across the study: Samples taken during acute and convalescent COVID-19 were collected in the United States, Italy and Spain.

V shed 5 bases and J shed 1 base, with 8 bases lying between them. CDR1 and CDR2 (germline): MNHEY, SMNVEV (reference sequence). CDR3 length: 13 amino acids. Produced via immunoSEQ multiplex PCR; TCRdb's table is partial and in-frame only. The table shows about 280,000 clones, with roughly nine tenths occurring only once. The chain combines TRBV27 with TRBJ1-1, with no clear D. This TCR derives from a man in his forties or fifties with active or convalescent COVID-19. The material sequenced was peripheral blood. CDR3 sequence: CASSRTRNTEAFF. The DNA of the CDR3 is TGTGCCAGCAGTCGCACACGGAACACTGAAGCTTTCTTT.